This T cell receptor (beta chain) is drawn from a study of blood T cell repertoires in COVID-19. For the study at large: Collection of acute and convalescent COVID-19 samples took place in the United States, Italy and Spain. Sample material is recorded as cDNA or gDNA derived from T cells, B-cell-depleted T cells, or PBMCs.

Original data processing: Estimation of nucleated cell counts relied on the amplification of reference gene primers. TCRdb's table, derived via immunoSEQ multiplex PCR, lists solely in-frame clones and lacks some. D and trimming come from the DNA, and the V and J calls and clone size come from that table. The sample consists of approximately 400,000 clones, roughly 90% of them appearing once. Trimming left V 4 bases short and J 9 bases short, with 9 bases between. The CDR3 spans 10 residues. Germline CDR1 GTSNPN, CDR2 SVGIG (reference sequence). V and J are TRBV30 and TRBJ1-2; D might be TRBD1 (5 bases). The sequenced sample consisted of peripheral blood. The TCR sequence derives from a man aged 35 to 55 with acute or convalescent COVID-19. The CDR3 sequence is CAWKRGSYTF. CDR3 DNA sequence: TGTGCCTGGAAAAGGGGCAGCTACACCTTC.